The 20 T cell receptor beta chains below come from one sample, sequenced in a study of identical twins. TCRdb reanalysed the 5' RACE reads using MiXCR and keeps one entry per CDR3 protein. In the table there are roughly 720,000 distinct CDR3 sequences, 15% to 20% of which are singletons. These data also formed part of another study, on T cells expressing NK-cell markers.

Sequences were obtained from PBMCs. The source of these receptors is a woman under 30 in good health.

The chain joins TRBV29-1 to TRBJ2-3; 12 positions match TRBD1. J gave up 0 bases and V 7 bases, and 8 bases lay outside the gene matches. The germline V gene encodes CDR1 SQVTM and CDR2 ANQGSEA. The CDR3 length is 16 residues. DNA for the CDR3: TGCAGCGCGGCCGGGACAGGGGGCTATAGCACAGATACGCAGTATTTT. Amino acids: CSAAGTGGYSTDTQYF.

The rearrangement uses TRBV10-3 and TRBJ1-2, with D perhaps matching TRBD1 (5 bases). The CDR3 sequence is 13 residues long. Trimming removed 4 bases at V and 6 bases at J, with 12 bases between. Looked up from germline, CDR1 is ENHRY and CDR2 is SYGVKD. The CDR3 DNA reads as TGTGCCATCAGTGTGGAATCAGGGCATGGCTACACCTTC. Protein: CAISVESGHGYTF.

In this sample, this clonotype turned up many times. The CDR3 DNA reads as TGTGCCAGCAGTCCAGGGACAGCGAATTCACCCCTCCACTTT. This codes for CASSPGTANSPLHF. The chain carries TRBV27 and TRBJ1-6, with 7 bases fitting TRBD1. The V segment lost 5 bases and the J segment 7 bases; nucleotides outside the gene matches: 5. Germline CDR1 is MNHEY and CDR2 is SMNVEV (reference sequence). This CDR3 region has 14 residues.

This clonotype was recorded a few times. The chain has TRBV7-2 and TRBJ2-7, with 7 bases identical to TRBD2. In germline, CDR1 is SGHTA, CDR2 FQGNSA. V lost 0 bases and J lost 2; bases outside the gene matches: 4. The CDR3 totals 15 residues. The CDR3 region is CASSLARGRTYEQYF. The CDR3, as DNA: TGTGCCAGCAGCTTAGCCCGCGGGAGAACCTACGAGCAGTACTTC.

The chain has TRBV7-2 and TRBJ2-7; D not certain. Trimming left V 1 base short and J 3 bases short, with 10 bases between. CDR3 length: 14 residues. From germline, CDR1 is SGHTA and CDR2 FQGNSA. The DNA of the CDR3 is TGTGCCAGCAGCTTAGAACCAGACAACTACGAGCAGTACTTC. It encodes CASSLEPDNYEQYF.

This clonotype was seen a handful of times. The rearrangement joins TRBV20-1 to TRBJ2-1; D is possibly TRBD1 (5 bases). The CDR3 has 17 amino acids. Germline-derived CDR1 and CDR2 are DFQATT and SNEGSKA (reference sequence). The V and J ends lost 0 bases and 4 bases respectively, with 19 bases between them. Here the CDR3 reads CSARDINGAGPYNEQFF. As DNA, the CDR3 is TGCAGTGCTAGAGATATCAATGGGGCAGGGCCATACAATGAGCAGTTCTTC.

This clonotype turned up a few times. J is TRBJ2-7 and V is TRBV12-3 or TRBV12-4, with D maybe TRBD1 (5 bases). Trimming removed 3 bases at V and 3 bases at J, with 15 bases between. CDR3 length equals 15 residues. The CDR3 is CASSFSPQGIYEQYF. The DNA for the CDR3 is TGTGCCAGCAGTTTCTCTCCCCAGGGCATCTACGAGCAGTACTTC.

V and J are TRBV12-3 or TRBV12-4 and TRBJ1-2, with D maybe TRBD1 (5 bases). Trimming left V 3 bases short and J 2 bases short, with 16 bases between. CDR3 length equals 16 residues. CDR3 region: CASSLSSGGVNYGYTF. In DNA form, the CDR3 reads TGTGCCAGCAGTTTGTCGTCGGGGGGTGTAAACTATGGCTACACCTTC.

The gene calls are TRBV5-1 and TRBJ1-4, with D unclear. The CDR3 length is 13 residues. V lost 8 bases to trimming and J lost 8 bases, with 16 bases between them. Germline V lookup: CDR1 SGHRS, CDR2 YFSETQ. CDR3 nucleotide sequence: TGCGCCAGTAAGCTTGGGTCCCAAGAAAAACTGTTTTTT. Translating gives CASKLGSQEKLFF.

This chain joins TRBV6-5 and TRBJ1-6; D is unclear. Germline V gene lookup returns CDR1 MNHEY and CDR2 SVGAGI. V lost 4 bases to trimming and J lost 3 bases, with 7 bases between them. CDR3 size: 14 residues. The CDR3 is CASSWEVYNSPLHF. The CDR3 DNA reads TGTGCCAGCAGTTGGGAGGTCTATAATTCACCCCTCCACTTT.

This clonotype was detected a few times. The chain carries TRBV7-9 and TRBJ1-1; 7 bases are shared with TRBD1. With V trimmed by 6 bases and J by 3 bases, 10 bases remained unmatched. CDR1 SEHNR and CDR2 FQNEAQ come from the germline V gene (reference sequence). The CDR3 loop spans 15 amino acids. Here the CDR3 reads CASSPHLTGHTEAFF. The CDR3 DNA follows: TGTGCCAGCAGTCCCCACCTGACAGGGCACACTGAAGCTTTCTTT. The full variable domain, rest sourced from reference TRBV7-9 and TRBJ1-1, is DTGVSQNPRHKITKRGQNVTFRCDPISEHNRLYWYRQTLGQGPEFLTYFQNEAQLEKSRLLSDRFSAERPKGSFSTLEIQRTEQGDSAMYLCASSPHLTGHTEAFFGQGTRLTVV.

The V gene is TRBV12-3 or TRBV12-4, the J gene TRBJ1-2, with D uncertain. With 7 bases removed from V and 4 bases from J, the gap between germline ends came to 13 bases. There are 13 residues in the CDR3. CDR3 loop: CASISLLIYGYTF. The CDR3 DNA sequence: TGTGCCAGCATTTCCCTCTTAATCTATGGCTACACCTTC.

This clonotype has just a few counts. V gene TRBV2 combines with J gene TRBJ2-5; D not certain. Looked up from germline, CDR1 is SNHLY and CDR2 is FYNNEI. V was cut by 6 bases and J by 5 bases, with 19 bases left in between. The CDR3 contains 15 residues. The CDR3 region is CASSPVEGKWETQYF. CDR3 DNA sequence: TGTGCCAGCAGCCCAGTAGAAGGGAAGTGGGAGACCCAGTACTTC. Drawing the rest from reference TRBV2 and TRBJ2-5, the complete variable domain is EPEVTQTPSHQVTQMGQEVILRCVPISNHLYFYWYRQILGQKVEFLVSFYNNEISEKSEIFDDQFSVERPDGSNFTLKIRSTKLEDSAMYFCASSPVEGKWETQYFGPGTRLLVL.

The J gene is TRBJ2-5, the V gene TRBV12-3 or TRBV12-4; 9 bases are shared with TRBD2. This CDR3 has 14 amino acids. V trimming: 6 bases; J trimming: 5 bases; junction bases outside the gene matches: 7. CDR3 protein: CASRPGTSRETQYF. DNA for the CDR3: TGTGCCAGCAGGCCCGGGACTAGCAGGGAGACCCAGTACTTC.

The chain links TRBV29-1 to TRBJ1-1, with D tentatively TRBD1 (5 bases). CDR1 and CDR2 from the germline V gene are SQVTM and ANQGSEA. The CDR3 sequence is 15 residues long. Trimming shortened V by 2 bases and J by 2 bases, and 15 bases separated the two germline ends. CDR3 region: CSVESYVGANTEAFF. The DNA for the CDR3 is TGCAGCGTTGAATCGTATGTAGGGGCCAACACTGAAGCTTTCTTT.

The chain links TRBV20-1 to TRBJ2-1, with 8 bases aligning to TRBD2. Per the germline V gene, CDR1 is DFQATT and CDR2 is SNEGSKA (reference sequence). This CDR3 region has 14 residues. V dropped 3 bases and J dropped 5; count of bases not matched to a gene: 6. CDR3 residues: CSARTGRANNEQFF. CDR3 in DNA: TGCAGTGCTAGGACCGGGAGGGCCAACAATGAGCAGTTCTTC.

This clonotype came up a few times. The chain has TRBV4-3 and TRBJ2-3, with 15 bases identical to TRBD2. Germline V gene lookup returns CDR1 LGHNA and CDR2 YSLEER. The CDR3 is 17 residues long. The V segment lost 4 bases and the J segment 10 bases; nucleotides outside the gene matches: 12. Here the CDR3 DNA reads TGCGCCAGCAGCCTTGATTCCGGGACTAGCGGGAGGACGGCGCAGTATTTT. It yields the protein CASSLDSGTSGRTAQYF.

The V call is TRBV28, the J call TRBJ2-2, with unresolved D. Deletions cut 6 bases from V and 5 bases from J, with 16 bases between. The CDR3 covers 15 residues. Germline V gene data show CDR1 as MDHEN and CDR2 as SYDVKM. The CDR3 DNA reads TGTGCCAGCAGCGGTAGTGCCCTGAGGACCGGGGAGCTGTTTTTT. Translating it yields CASSGSALRTGELFF.

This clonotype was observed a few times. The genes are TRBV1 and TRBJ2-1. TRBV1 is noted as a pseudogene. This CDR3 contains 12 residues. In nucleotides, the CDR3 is TGCACCAGCGAGGCTAATGGGGATGAGCAGTTCTTC. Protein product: CTSEANGDEQFF.

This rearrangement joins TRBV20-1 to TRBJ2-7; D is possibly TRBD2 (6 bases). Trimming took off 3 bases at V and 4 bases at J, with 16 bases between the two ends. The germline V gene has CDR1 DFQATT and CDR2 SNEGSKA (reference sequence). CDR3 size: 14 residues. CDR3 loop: CSASRAGTYYEQYF. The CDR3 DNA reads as TGCAGTGCTAGTAGGGCGGGGACTTATTACGAGCAGTACTTC.